This entry describes one TCR beta chain. The CDR3 runs to 22 residues. Trimming stripped 2 bases from V and 2 bases from J, with 33 bases between. CDR1 is SNHLY and CDR2 is FYNNEI in the germline V gene. Using immunoSEQ multiplex PCR, the repertoire was profiled, and TCRdb retains in-frame clones only, with some absent. The repertoire includes more than 550,000 clones, approximately 83% of them detected once, and 0.008% to 0.011% sits in the top ten. The sample is drawn from a study of shared T cell receptors in the human thymus. The data also belong to a second study, concerning human thymus T cells.

The TCR was taken from a girl in the first two years of life with a congenital heart defect. Sequencing input: thymocytes. The genes are TRBV2 and TRBJ1-2, with D maybe TRBD1 (5 bases). The CDR3 nucleotides read TGTGCCAGCAGTGAATGGGGAATCAGGGAGGGCGCCTTATTTTCTCCAAACTATGGCTACACCTTC. It specifies CASSEWGIREGALFSPNYGYTF.